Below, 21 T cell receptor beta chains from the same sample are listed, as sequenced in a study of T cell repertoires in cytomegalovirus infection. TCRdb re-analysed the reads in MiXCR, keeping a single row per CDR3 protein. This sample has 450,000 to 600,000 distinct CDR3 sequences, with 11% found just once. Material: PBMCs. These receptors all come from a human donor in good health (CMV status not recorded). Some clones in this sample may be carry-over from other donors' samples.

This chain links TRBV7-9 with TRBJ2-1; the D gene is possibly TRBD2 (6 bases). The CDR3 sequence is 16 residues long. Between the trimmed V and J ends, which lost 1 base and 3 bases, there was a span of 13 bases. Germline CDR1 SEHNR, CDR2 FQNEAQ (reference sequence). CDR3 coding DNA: TGTGCCAGCAGCTTAGTTCGGGAGATAGGCTACAATGAGCAGTTCTTC. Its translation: CASSLVREIGYNEQFF.

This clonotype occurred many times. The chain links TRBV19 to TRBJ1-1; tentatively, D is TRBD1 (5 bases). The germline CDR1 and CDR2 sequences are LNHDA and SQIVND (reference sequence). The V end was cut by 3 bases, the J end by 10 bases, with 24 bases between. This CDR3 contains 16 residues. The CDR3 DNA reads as TGTGCCAGTAGTATCCGCACACGGGACGCCCGCTCGGGAGCTTTCTTT. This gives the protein CASSIRTRDARSGAFF.

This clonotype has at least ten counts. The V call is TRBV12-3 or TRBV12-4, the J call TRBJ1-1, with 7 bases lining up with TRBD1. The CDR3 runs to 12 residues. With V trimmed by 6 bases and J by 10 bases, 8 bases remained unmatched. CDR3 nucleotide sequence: TGTGCCAGCAGCTGGCAACAGGGGAGAGCTTTCTTT. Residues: CASSWQQGRAFF.

The CDR3 here is CAWNGRQGSAGELFF. Here the CDR3 DNA reads TGTGCCTGGAATGGGCGCCAGGGGAGCGCCGGGGAGCTGTTTTTT. V is TRBV30 and J is TRBJ2-2; possibly TRBD1 for D (6 bases). The CDR3 is made up of 15 amino acids. Trimming took off 4 bases at V and 6 bases at J, with 18 bases between the two ends. Germline V CDR1 and CDR2: GTSNPN, SVGIG (reference sequence).

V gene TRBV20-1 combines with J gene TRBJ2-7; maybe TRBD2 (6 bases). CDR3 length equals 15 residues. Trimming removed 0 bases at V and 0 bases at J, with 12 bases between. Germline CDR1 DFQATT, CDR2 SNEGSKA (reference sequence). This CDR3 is CSARDGRESSYEQYF. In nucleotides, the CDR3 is TGCAGTGCTAGAGATGGGCGGGAAAGCTCCTACGAGCAGTACTTC.

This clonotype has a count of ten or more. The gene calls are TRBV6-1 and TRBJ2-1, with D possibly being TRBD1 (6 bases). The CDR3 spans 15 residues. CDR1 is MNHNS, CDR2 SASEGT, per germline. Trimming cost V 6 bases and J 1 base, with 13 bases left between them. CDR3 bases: TGTGCCAGCAGGGCAAGGGGGACATCCTACAATGAGCAGTTCTTC. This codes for CASRARGTSYNEQFF.

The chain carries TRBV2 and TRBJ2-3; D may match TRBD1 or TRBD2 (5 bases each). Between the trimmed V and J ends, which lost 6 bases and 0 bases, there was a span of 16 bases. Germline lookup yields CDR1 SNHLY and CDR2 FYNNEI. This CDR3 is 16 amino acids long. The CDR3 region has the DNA TGTGCCAGCAGCTTAAGGGACGGGTCTAGCACAGATACGCAGTATTTT. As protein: CASSLRDGSSTDTQYF.

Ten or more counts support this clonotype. The CDR3 bases are TGTGCCAGCAGCTTAGTTGAAGTAAGGGGGGCAGATACGCAGTATTTT. It translates to CASSLVEVRGADTQYF. This chain uses TRBV7-8 with TRBJ2-3, with D possibly called TRBD1 or TRBD2 (6 bases each). The CDR3 runs 16 residues. Germline values: CDR1 SGHVS, CDR2 FQNEAQ. The V gene lost 1 base and the J gene lost 4 bases, with 15 bases spanning the gap.

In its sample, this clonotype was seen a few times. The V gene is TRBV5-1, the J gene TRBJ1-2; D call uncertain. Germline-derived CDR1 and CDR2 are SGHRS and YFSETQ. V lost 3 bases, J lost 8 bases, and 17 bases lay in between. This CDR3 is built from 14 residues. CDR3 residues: CASSSPGQAGGYTF. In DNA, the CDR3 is TGCGCCAGCAGCTCTCCGGGCCAAGCAGGAGGCTACACCTTC.

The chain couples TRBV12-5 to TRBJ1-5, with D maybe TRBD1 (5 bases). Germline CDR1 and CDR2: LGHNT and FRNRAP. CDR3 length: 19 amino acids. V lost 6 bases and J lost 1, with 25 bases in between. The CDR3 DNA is TGTGCTAGTGGATCTGTCCAGGCTAACAGGTTAGGGAGCAATCAGCCCCAGCATTTT. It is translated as CASGSVQANRLGSNQPQHF.

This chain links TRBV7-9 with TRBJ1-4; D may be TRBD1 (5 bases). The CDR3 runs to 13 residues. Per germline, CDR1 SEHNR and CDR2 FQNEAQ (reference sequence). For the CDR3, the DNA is TGTGCTGGAGGGTCTGGAGGGGATGAAAAACTGTTTTTT. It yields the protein CAGGSGGDEKLFF.

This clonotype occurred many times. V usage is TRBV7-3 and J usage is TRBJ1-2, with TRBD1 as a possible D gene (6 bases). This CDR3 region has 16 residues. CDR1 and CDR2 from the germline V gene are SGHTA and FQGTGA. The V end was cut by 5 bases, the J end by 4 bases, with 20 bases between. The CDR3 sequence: CASSPSRGRLGYGYTF. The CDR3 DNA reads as TGTGCCAGCAGCCCGAGTCGGGGGCGCTTGGGCTATGGCTACACCTTC. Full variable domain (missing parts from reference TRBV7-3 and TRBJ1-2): GAGVSQTPSNKVTEKGKYVELRCDPISGHTALYWYRQSLGQGPEFLIYFQGTGAADDSGLPNDRFFAVRPEGSVSTLKIQRTERGDSAVYLCASSPSRGRLGYGYTFGSGTRLTVV.

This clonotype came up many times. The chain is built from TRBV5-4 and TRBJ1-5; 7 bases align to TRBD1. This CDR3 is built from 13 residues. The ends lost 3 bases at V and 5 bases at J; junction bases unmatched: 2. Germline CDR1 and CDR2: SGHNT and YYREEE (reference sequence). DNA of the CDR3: TGTGCCAGCAGCTGGGACAGAGATCAGCCCCAGCATTTT. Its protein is CASSWDRDQPQHF.

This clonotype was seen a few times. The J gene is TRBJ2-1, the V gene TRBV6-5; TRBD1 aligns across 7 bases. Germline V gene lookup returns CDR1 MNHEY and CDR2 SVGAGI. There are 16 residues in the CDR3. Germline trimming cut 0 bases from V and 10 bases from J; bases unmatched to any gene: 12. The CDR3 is CASSYSHRGRSGEQFF. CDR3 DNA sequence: TGTGCCAGCAGTTACTCCCACAGGGGTCGGAGTGGGGAGCAGTTCTTC.

The CDR3 loop reads CASSLRQRQNEKLFF. CDR3 sequence (DNA): TGTGCCAGCTCCCTTCGACAGCGCCAAAATGAAAAACTGTTTTTT. The chain combines TRBV18 with TRBJ1-4; D may be TRBD1 (5 bases). The V and J ends lost 6 bases and 5 bases respectively, with 16 bases between them. Germline CDR1 and CDR2: KGHSH and LQKENI. The length of the CDR3 is 15 residues.

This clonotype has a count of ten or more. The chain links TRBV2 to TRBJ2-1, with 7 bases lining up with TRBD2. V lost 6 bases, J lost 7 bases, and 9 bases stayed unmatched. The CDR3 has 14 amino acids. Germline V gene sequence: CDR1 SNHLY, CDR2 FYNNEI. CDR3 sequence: CASRPSGVGNEQFF. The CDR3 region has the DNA TGTGCCAGCAGGCCCAGCGGGGTAGGGAATGAGCAGTTCTTC.

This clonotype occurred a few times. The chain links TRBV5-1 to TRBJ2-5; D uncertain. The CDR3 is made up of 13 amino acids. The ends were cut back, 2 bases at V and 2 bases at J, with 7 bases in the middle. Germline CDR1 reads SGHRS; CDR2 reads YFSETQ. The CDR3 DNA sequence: TGCGCCAGCAGCTTCAGGTTACAAGAGACCCAGTACTTC. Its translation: CASSFRLQETQYF.

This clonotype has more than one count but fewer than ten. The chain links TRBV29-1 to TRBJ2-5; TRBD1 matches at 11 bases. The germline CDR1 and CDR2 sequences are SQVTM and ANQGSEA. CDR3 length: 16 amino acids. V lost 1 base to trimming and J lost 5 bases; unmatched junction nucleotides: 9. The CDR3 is CSVEARTGGAGETQYF. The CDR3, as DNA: TGCAGCGTTGAAGCCCGGACAGGGGGCGCTGGGGAGACCCAGTACTTC. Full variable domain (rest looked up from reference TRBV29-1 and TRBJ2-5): SAVISQKPSRDICQRGTSLTIQCQVDSQVTMMFWYRQQPGQSLTLIATANQGSEATYESGFVIDKFPISRPNLTFSTLTVSNMSPEDSSIYLCSVEARTGGAGETQYFGPGTRLLVL.

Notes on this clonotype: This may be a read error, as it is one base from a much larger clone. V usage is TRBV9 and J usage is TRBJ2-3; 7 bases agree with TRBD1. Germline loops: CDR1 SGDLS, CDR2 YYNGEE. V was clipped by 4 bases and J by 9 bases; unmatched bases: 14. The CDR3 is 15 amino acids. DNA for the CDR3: TGTGCCAGCAGCTTACGACAGGGTGGTTTAGAAACGCAGTATTTT. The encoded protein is CASSLRQGGLETQYF.

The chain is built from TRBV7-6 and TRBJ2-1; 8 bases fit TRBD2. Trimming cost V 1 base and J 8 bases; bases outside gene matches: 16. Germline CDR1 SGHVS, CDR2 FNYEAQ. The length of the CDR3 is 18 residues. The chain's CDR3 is CASSLDPLSGRSRDEQFF. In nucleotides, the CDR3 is TGTGCCAGCAGCTTAGACCCCCTAAGCGGGAGAAGCCGCGATGAGCAGTTCTTC.

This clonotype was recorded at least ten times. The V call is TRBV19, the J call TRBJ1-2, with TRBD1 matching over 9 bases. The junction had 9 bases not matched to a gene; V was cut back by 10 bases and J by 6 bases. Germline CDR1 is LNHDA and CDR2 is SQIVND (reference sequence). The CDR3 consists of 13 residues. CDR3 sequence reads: CATTGQGRDGYTF. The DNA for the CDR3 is TGTGCCACAACGGGACAGGGAAGGGATGGCTACACCTTC. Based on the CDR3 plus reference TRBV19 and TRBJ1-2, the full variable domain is DGGITQSPKYLFRKEGQNVTLSCEQNLNHDAMYWYRQDPGQGLRLIYYSQIVNDFQKGDIAEGYSVSREKKESFPLTVTSAQKNPTAFYLCATTGQGRDGYTFGSGTRLTVV.